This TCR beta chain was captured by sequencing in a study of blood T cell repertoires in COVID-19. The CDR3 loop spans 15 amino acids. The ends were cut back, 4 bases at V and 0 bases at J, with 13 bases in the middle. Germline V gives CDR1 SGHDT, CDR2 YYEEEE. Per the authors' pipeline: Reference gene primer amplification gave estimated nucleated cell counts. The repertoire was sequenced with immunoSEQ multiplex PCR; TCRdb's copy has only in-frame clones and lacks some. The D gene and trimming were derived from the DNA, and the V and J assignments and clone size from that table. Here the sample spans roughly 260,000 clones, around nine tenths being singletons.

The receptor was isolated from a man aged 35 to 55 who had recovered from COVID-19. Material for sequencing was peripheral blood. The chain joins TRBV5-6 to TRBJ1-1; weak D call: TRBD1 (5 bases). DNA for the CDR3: TGTGCCAGCAGCCCGCTGACAGTTATGAACACTGAAGCTTTCTTT. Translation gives CASSPLTVMNTEAFF.